This T cell receptor (beta chain) was sequenced during a study of blood T cell repertoires in COVID-19. About the research overall: PBMCs, B-cell-depleted T cells, or T cells provided the cDNA or gDNA that made up the material.

Methods used by the authors: Estimates of nucleated cell counts were drawn from the amplification of reference gene primers. This table comes from immunoSEQ multiplex PCR, and its TCRdb copy is limited to in-frame clones, with some not included. V, J and clone size are taken as reported in that table, and D and trimming were inferred from the DNA itself. Altogether under 300,000 clones are present, around nine tenths being singletons, with the ten largest covering 0.99%. J lost 6 bases, V lost 0 bases, and 11 bases had no gene match. This CDR3 spans 18 amino acids. Germline V gene data show CDR1 as MRHNA and CDR2 as SNTAGT.

Material: peripheral blood. This TCR was sampled from a woman aged 40 to 50 who had recovered from COVID-19. This chain links TRBV6-4 with TRBJ1-4; 9 positions agree with TRBD1. This chain's CDR3 is CASSDSTMDRGGDEKLFF. The CDR3 coding sequence is TGTGCCAGCAGTGACTCGACGATGGACAGGGGAGGGGATGAAAAACTGTTTTTT.